Listed below are T cell receptor beta chains from one sample, sequenced in a study of T-cell reconstitution after alpha-beta-depleted transplantation in children. TCRdb independently ran MiXCR on the PCR reads; one entry per CDR3 protein. The sample lists about 300,000 distinct CDR3 sequences, less than 9.5% occurring once. The specimen was peripheral blood, collected 360 days after TCRalphabeta/CD19-depleted stem cell transplant. Receptors originate from a female patient aged 2-10 years who had a stem cell transplant for Fanconi anemia, so the T cells may come from the graft donor. CDR3s include the opening cysteine and the closing phenylalanine or tryptophan. Fields, in order: clone size, J gene, V gene, D gene, CDR3 protein. D genes are given only for firm matches. The listing skips clone size in some rows; elsewhere it reads once, few, many or a size class.

many TRBJ2-1 TRBV11-1 TRBD2 CASSPLAGTGTSVYNEQFF
few TRBJ1-2 TRBV5-6 TRBD1 CASSLWQGDGYTF
many TRBJ1-1 TRBV12-3/TRBV12-4 NA CASSLSGADTEAFF
NA TRBJ2-7 TRBV19 NA CASSRGLTYEQYF
many TRBJ1-2 TRBV6-1 NA CASSEPQGRIYGYTF
NA TRBJ2-1 TRBV11-3 NA CASSFGASPYNEQFF
NA TRBJ2-5 TRBV15 TRBD2 CATSKTSGGFQETQYF
many TRBJ2-1 TRBV24-1 NA CATSDWGDYNEQFF
many TRBJ2-1 TRBV6-6 NA CASSYGGINEQFF
NA TRBJ1-1 TRBV28 NA CASRSTATEAFF
many TRBJ2-7 TRBV28 NA CASSLRTRFISYEQYF
NA TRBJ2-7 TRBV15 TRBD1 CATSRDLGGAGNSYEQYF
NA TRBJ1-6 TRBV3-1 NA CAVGPGQLGSPLHF
few TRBJ2-2 TRBV7-3 NA CASSLTREIMNTGELFF
NA TRBJ1-6 TRBV12-3/TRBV12-4 NA CASSLGPRGSPLHF
few TRBJ2-5 TRBV5-1 NA CASREQGGETQYF
many TRBJ1-1 TRBV12-3/TRBV12-4 NA CASSAGTWEAFF
many TRBJ2-2 TRBV6-1 NA CASSAGGANTGELFF
few TRBJ1-5 TRBV20-1 NA CSASPTWGGPSNQPQHF
NA TRBJ1-1 TRBV19 NA CASSITLPNTEAFF
many TRBJ2-3 TRBV10-3 TRBD2 CAISLAGGGTDTQYF
many TRBJ2-3 TRBV29-1 NA CSIERGPQATDTQYF
NA TRBJ1-1 TRBV20-1 NA CSARVAGENTEAFF
many TRBJ2-2 TRBV20-1 TRBD2 CSVAAGGTGELFF
many TRBJ2-2 TRBV6-5 NA CASSYFGGANGELFF
many TRBJ2-3 TRBV6-6 NA CASSSRVDTQYF
many TRBJ2-5 TRBV20-1 TRBD2 CSARVVGLAGLGTQYF
NA TRBJ1-1 TRBV3-1 NA CASSQAEDMNTEAFF
NA TRBJ1-4 TRBV6-1 NA CASTPLRESEKLFF
NA TRBJ2-2 TRBV25-1 TRBD1 CASSETGDPGELFF
few TRBJ2-5 TRBV12-5 NA CASGFDREKLETQYF
many TRBJ2-5 TRBV12-3/TRBV12-4 NA CASSLRTAKETQYF
many TRBJ2-2 TRBV28 NA CASSLTMSGELFF
many TRBJ1-4 TRBV10-3 TRBD1 CAISNTDRVHEKLFF
NA TRBJ1-2 TRBV5-6 NA CASGLPNYGYTF
many TRBJ2-1 TRBV9 NA CASSRLSYNEQFF
NA TRBJ2-1 TRBV2 TRBD2 CASSVESGGAHNEQFF
many TRBJ1-2 TRBV4-1 NA CASSQEESGFYGYTF
many TRBJ2-1 TRBV6-2/TRBV6-3 NA CASKLNTNEQFF
few TRBJ1-3 TRBV18 NA CASSPWGSPVDTIYF
NA TRBJ2-5 TRBV18 TRBD1 CASSLQRGGSTQETQYF
many TRBJ1-2 TRBV12-3/TRBV12-4 TRBD1 CASSPMGQGNYGYTF
NA TRBJ2-5 TRBV7-9 NA CASSEGGGKTQYF
few TRBJ1-2 TRBV6-4 TRBD1 CASRGLHRGQWGYTF
many TRBJ1-5 TRBV10-3 NA CAISEVYSRNSNQPQHF
few TRBJ2-7 TRBV7-3 NA CASALDRQYEQYF
many TRBJ1-1 TRBV4-1 NA CASSQIGGRNTEAFF
many TRBJ2-2 TRBV20-1 TRBD2 CSAPTSGNTGELFF
many TRBJ2-1 TRBV5-6 TRBD2 CASSSSGGLGEQFF
many TRBJ1-3 TRBV6-5 NA CASSYIRTGYGNTIYF
NA TRBJ1-1 TRBV6-5 NA CASSYISNPPNTEAFF